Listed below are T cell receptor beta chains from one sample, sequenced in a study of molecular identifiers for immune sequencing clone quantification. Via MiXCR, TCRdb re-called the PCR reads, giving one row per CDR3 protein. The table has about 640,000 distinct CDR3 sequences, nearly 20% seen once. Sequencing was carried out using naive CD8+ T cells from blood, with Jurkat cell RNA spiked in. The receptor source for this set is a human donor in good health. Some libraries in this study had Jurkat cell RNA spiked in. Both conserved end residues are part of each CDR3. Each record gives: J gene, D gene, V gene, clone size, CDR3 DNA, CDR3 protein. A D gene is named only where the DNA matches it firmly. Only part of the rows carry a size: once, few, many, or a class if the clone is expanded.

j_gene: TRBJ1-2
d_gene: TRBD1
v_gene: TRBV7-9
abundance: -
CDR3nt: TGTGCCAGCACGCAGGGGGGGTATACCGGCTACACCTTC
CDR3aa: CASTQGGYTGYTF

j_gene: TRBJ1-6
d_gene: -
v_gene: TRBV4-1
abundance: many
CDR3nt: TGCGCCAGCAGCCAGACGACAGACTCCTATAATTCACCCCTCCACTTT
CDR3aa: CASSQTTDSYNSPLHF

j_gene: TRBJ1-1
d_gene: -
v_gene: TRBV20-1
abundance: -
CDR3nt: TGCAGTGCTGGGGGGGTTCCGGGACTCGACCAAGAAGGGAACACTGAAGCTTTCTTT
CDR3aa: CSAGGVPGLDQEGNTEAFF

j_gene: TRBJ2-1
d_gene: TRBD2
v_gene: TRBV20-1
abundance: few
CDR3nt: TGCAGTGCCCTGCAAGGACTAGCCTCCCCCAATGAGCAGTTCTTC
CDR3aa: CSALQGLASPNEQFF

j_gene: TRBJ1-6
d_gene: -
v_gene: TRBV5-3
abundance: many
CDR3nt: TGTGCCAGCAGCTTATCCCCCGGGGGTCAGGATTCACCCCTCCACTTT
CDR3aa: CASSLSPGGQDSPLHF

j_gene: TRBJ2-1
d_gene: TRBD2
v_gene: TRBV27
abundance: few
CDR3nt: TGTGCCAGCAGTATCAGCGGGATACTCAATGAGCAGTTCTTC
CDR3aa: CASSISGILNEQFF

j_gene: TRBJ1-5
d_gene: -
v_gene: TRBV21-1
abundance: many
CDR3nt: TGTGCCAGCAGCCGTCTGGAGGTTTATAGCAATCAGCCCCAGCATTTT
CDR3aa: CASSRLEVYSNQPQHF

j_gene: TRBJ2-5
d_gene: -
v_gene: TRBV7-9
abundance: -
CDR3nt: TGTGCCAGCAGCTCGACGGCCTGGGGGGCGGAGACCCAGTACTTC
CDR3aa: CASSSTAWGAETQYF

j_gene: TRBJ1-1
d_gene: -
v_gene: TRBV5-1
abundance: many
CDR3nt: TGCGCCAGCAGCTTGGGGTTCGGCATGAACACTGAAGCTTTCTTT
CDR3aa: CASSLGFGMNTEAFF

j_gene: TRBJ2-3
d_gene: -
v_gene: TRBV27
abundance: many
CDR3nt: TGTGCCAGCAGCCCGGTTGAGAGCACAGATACGCAGTATTTT
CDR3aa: CASSPVESTDTQYF

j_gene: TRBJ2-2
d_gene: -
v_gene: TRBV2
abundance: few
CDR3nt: TGTGCCAGCAGTGAAAGCTTCTTGGTTTTGAGTAGCGTGGGGGAGCTGTTTTTT
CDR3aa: CASSESFLVLSSVGELFF

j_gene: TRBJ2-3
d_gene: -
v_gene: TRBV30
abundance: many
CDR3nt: TGTGCCTGGAGTCCACGGATCGGCTCTCGCACAGATACGCAGTATTTT
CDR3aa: CAWSPRIGSRTDTQYF

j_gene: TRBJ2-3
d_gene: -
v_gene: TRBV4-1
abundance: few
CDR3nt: TGCGCCAGCAGACCGTCCGGGGGAAGCACAGATACGCAGTATTTT
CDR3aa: CASRPSGGSTDTQYF

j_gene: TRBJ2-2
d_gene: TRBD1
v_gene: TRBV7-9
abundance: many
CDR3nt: TGTGCCAGCAAGAGACAGGGGCACACCGGGGAGCTGTTTTTT
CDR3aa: CASKRQGHTGELFF

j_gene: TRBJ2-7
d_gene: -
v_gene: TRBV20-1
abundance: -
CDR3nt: TGCAGTGCTAGAGATCAGGCTTCCTACGAGCAGTACTTC
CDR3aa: CSARDQASYEQYF

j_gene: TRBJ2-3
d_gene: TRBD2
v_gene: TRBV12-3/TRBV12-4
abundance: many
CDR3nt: TGTGCCAGCAATGACGTCGGACTAGCCCCAGATACGCAGTATTTT
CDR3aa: CASNDVGLAPDTQYF

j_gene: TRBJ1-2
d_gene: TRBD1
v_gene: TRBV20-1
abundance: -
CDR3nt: TGCAGTGCTCCCGGGACAGGGGAAATATCCAACTATGGCTACACCTTC
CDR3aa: CSAPGTGEISNYGYTF

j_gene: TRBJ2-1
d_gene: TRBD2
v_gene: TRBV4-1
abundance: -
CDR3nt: TGCGCCAGCAGCCATGCGGGGGTAGGGGATGAGCAGTTCTTC
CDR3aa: CASSHAGVGDEQFF

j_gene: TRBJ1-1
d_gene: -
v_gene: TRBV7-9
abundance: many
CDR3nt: TGTGCCAGCAGCTTAACGGCGAGGGGCAGCAACACTGAAGCTTTCTTT
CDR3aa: CASSLTARGSNTEAFF

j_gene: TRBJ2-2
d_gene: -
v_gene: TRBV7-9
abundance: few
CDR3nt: TGTGCCAGCAGAACGGTCCTTAGGGGCGACACCGGGGAGCTGTTTTTT
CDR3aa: CASRTVLRGDTGELFF

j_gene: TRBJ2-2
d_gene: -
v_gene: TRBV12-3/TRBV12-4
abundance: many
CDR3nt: TGTGCCAGCAGTTTAGGTGTTTCTGGCGGGGAGCTGTTTTTT
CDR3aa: CASSLGVSGGELFF

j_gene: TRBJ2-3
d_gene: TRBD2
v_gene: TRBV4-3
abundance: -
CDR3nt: TGCGCCAGCAGCCTCGGAGTGGGGCTAGCGGGGGGGATCACAGATACGCAGTATTTT
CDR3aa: CASSLGVGLAGGITDTQYF

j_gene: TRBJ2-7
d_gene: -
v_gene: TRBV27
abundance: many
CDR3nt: TGTGCCAGCAGCTTGTCGGGCGACTACGAGCAGTACTTC
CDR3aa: CASSLSGDYEQYF